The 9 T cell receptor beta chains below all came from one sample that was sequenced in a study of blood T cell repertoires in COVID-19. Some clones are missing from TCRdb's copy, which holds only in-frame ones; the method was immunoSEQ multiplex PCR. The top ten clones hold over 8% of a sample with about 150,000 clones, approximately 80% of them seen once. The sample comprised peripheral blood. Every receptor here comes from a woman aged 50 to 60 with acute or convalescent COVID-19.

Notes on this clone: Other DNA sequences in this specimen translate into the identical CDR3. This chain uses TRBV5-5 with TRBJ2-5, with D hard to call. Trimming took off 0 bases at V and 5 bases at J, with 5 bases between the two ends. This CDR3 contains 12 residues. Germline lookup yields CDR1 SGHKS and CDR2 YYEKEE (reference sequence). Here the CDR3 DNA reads TGTGCCAGCAGCTTGGTTCTGGAGACCCAGTACTTC. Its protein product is CASSLVLETQYF.

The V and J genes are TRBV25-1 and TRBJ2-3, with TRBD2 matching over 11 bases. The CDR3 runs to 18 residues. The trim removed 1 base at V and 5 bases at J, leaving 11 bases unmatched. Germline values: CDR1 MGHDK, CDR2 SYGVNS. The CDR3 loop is CASSESLIAGGSRDTQYF. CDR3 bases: TGTGCCAGCAGTGAATCCCTCATAGCGGGAGGGTCGAGAGATACGCAGTATTTT.

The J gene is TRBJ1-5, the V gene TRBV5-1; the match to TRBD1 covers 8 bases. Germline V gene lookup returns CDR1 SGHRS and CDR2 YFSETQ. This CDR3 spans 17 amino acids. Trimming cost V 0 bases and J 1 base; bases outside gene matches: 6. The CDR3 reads CASSLGPRGQSNQPQHF. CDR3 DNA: TGCGCCAGCAGCTTGGGGCCCAGGGGGCAAAGCAATCAGCCCCAGCATTTT.

The CDR3 region is CASSLGQSYEQYF. CDR3 coding DNA: TGTGCCAGCAGTTTGGGACAGTCCTACGAGCAGTACTTC. This chain links TRBV12-3 or TRBV12-4 with TRBJ2-7; 7 nucleotides line up with TRBD1. This CDR3 comprises 13 residues. V was clipped by 3 bases and J by 1 base; unmatched bases: 0.

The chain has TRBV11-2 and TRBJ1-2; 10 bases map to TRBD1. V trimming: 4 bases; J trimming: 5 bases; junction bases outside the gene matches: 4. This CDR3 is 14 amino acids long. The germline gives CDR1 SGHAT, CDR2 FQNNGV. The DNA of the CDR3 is TGTGCCAGCAGCTCGGGACAGGGGAGATATGGCTACACCTTC. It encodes CASSSGQGRYGYTF. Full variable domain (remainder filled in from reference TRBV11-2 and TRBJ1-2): EAGVAQSPRYKIIEKRQSVAFWCNPISGHATLYWYQQILGQGPKLLIQFQNNGVVDDSQLPKDRFSAERLKGVDSTLKIQPAKLEDSAVYLCASSSGQGRYGYTFGSGTRLTVV.

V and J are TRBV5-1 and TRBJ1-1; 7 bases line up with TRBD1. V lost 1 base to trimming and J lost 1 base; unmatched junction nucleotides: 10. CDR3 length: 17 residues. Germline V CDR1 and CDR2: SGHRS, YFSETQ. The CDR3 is CASSLLSGGSRNTEAFF. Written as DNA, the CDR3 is TGCGCCAGCAGCTTGCTTTCAGGGGGATCACGGAACACTGAAGCTTTCTTT.

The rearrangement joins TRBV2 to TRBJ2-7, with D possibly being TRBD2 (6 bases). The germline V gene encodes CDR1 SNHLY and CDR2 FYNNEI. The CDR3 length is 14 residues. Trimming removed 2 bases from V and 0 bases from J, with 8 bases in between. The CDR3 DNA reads TGTGCCAGCAGTGAACACGGGGGCTCCTACGAGCAGTACTTC. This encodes CASSEHGGSYEQYF.

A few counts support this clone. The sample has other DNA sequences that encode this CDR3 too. The CDR3 DNA is TGTGCCAGCTCACCCGGGACTAGCGGGCTCAATGAGCAGTTCTTC. It translates to CASSPGTSGLNEQFF. The V and J genes are TRBV18 and TRBJ2-1; 12 bases match TRBD2. The trim removed 3 bases at V and 6 bases at J, leaving 3 bases unmatched. CDR3 size: 15 residues. The germline gives CDR1 KGHSH, CDR2 LQKENI.

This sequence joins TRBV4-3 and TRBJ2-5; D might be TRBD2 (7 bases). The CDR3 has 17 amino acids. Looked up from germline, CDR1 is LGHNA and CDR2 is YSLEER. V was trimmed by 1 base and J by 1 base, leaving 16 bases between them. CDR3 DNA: TGCGCCAGCAGCCAAGTTGTACCCGGGGGGCTCCAAGAGACCCAGTACTTC. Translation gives CASSQVVPGGLQETQYF.